The next 16 T cell receptor beta chains were all read from a single sample in a study of technical replicates of blood from several donors. The method was immunoSEQ multiplex PCR; TCRdb's version includes in-frame clones alone and lacks a portion of them. The sample lists under 85,000 clones; about 91% were seen once. Sequenced material: T cells isolated from PBMCs. Receptor source: a human donor in good health. Some clones in this sample may be carry-over from other donors' samples.

V usage is TRBV25-1 and J usage is TRBJ2-7, with a tentative D call TRBD1 (6 bases). V dropped 4 bases and J dropped 5 bases, with 9 bases sitting between them. From germline, CDR1 is MGHDK and CDR2 SYGVNS. The CDR3 totals 12 residues. CDR3 loop: CASSGYRDEQYF. The CDR3 bases are TGTGCCAGCAGTGGTTACAGGGACGAGCAGTACTTC.

The CDR3 protein is CASSYSRDTQETQYF. The CDR3 DNA reads as TGTGCCAGCAGTTACTCCAGGGACACCCAAGAGACCCAGTACTTC. This chain uses TRBV6-6 with TRBJ2-5; D perhaps matches TRBD1 (6 bases). This CDR3 spans 15 amino acids. Germline assignment: CDR1 MNHNY and CDR2 SVGAGI (reference sequence). V was trimmed by 0 bases and J by 1 base, leaving 9 bases between them.

V and J are TRBV19 and TRBJ2-7; 9 nucleotides match TRBD2. Trimming removed 0 bases from V and 3 bases from J; junction bases left unmatched: 6. This CDR3 is built from 16 residues. Germline loops: CDR1 LNHDA, CDR2 SQIVND (reference sequence). CDR3 protein: CASSIDETSGFYEQYF. In DNA, the CDR3 is TGTGCCAGTAGTATAGATGAAACTAGCGGGTTCTACGAGCAGTACTTC.

The V and J genes are TRBV6-5 and TRBJ1-1; 7 nucleotides agree with TRBD1. The length of the CDR3 is 14 residues. Trimming took 5 bases from V and 5 from J; bases not matched to a gene: 8. The V gene's germline CDR1 is MNHEY and CDR2 SVGAGI. Written as DNA, the CDR3 is TGTGCCAGCAGTCAAACAGGGGTTTGGACTGAAGCTTTCTTT. The encoded protein is CASSQTGVWTEAFF.

The chain has TRBV29-1 and TRBJ2-2; 7 bases align to TRBD1. V was clipped by 8 bases and J by 0 bases; unmatched bases: 6. Germline V gene lookup returns CDR1 SQVTM and CDR2 ANQGSEA. The CDR3 contains 14 residues. The CDR3 nucleotides are TGCAGCATGACCGGGACAGCGAACACCGGGGAGCTGTTTTTT. Translated, it gives CSMTGTANTGELFF.

This chain uses TRBV25-1 with TRBJ1-3; no clear D gene. Germline assignment: CDR1 MGHDK and CDR2 SYGVNS. The ends were cut back, 5 bases at V and 0 bases at J, with 14 bases in the middle. The CDR3 loop spans 16 amino acids. CDR3 protein: CASSSPPGGSGNTIYF. The CDR3, as DNA: TGTGCCAGCAGTTCTCCTCCGGGTGGCTCTGGAAACACCATATATTTT.

The V and J genes are TRBV7-9 and TRBJ2-1; no firm D call. CDR1 and CDR2 (germline): SEHNR, FQNEAQ (reference sequence). Trimming removed 5 bases from V and 8 bases from J, with 10 bases in between. The CDR3 runs to 12 residues. The CDR3 region has the DNA TGTGCCAGCAGCCCTCCGGGTGATGAGCAGTTCTTC. Encoded protein: CASSPPGDEQFF.

The V gene is TRBV27, the J gene TRBJ2-7; 8 positions agree with TRBD2. The CDR3 extends over 14 amino acids. V lost 4 bases to trimming and J lost 3 bases; unmatched junction nucleotides: 5. CDR1 is MNHEY and CDR2 is SMNVEV in the germline V gene (reference sequence). This CDR3 reads CASSWGLGRYEQYF. CDR3 nucleotides: TGTGCCAGCAGTTGGGGACTAGGCCGCTACGAGCAGTACTTC.

This chain joins TRBV20-1 and TRBJ1-2; D is undetermined. V gave up 7 bases and J gave up 3 bases, with 6 bases separating them. The V gene's germline CDR1 is DFQATT and CDR2 SNEGSKA (reference sequence). The CDR3 loop spans 10 amino acids. The CDR3 is CSVSDYGYTF. The CDR3 DNA reads TGCAGTGTCTCGGACTATGGCTACACCTTC.

This clone has a handful of counts. The V gene is TRBV5-4, the J gene TRBJ2-6; no reliable D call. V lost 3 bases and J lost 0, with 4 bases in between. There are 14 residues in the CDR3. Germline V lookup: CDR1 SGHNT, CDR2 YYREEE (reference sequence). Written as DNA, the CDR3 is TGTGCCAGCAGCTGGAGCTCTGGGGCCAACGTCCTGACTTTC. Its translation: CASSWSSGANVLTF.

The chain joins TRBV19 to TRBJ2-3, with D possibly being TRBD2 (5 bases). This CDR3 comprises 15 residues. V lost 7 bases, J lost 2 bases, and 16 bases lay in between. Germline loops: CDR1 LNHDA, CDR2 SQIVND (reference sequence). The CDR3 DNA sequence: TGTGCCAGTAATCCGACCCCGGGATACACAGATACGCAGTATTTT. This gives the protein CASNPTPGYTDTQYF. The full variable domain, completed using reference TRBV19 and TRBJ2-3, is DGGITQSPKYLFRKEGQNVTLSCEQNLNHDAMYWYRQDPGQGLRLIYYSQIVNDFQKGDIAEGYSVSREKKESFPLTVTSAQKNPTAFYLCASNPTPGYTDTQYFGPGTRLTVL.

The chain employs TRBV6-6 and TRBJ2-6; unclear D gene. This CDR3 has 15 residues. V was cut by 5 bases and J by 2 bases, with 10 bases left in between. Germline CDR1 and CDR2: MNHNY and SVGAGI (reference sequence). As DNA, the CDR3 is TGTGCCAGCAGTCGCGACATTCCTGGGGCCAACGTCCTGACTTTC. Translated, it gives CASSRDIPGANVLTF.

This clone was detected only a few times. The genes are TRBV9 and TRBJ1-1; TRBD1 might be the D (5 bases). Trimming pared 0 bases from V and 4 bases from J, leaving 13 bases between. Germline loops: CDR1 SGDLS, CDR2 YYNGEE. The CDR3 runs 15 residues. CDR3 sequence: CASSVGLGGGTEAFF. CDR3 coding DNA: TGTGCCAGCAGCGTAGGGCTGGGGGGAGGCACTGAAGCTTTCTTT.

V is TRBV5-6 and J is TRBJ2-7; 8 bases agree with TRBD2. The CDR3 consists of 16 residues. In germline, CDR1 is SGHDT, CDR2 YYEEEE. Trimming took 1 base from V and 0 from J; bases not matched to a gene: 6. In DNA form, the CDR3 reads TGTGCCAGCAGCTTGCGGGGGACTAGGGACTCCTACGAGCAGTACTTC. Amino acids: CASSLRGTRDSYEQYF.

The genes are TRBV2 and TRBJ2-7; 7 bases are shared with TRBD1. The germline V gene encodes CDR1 SNHLY and CDR2 FYNNEI. The CDR3 sequence is 16 residues long. V lost 2 bases and J lost 2; bases outside the gene matches: 9. CDR3 protein: CASSELGGIGPYEQYF. Written as DNA, the CDR3 is TGTGCCAGCAGTGAACTAGGGGGCATAGGTCCCTACGAGCAGTACTTC.

V and J are TRBV9 and TRBJ1-5; possible D gene TRBD1, 6 bases. This CDR3 contains 14 residues. V was clipped by 5 bases and J by 0 bases, with 9 bases between them. Germline values: CDR1 SGDLS, CDR2 YYNGEE. DNA for the CDR3: TGTGCCAGCAGTGAAGGGGGTAGCAATCAGCCCCAGCATTTT. This gives the protein CASSEGGSNQPQHF.